Below, 21 T cell receptor beta chains from the same sample are listed, as sequenced in a study of T cell responses to AZD1222 COVID-19 vaccine. The method was immunoSEQ multiplex PCR; TCRdb's version includes in-frame clones alone and lacks a portion of them. The data show 95,000 to 150,000 clones, with around 86% seen just once and roughly 1.1% held by the top ten. This material consisted of peripheral blood, taken on day 0 of AZD1222 vaccination. These receptors originate from an adult in good health.

V is TRBV5-5 and J is TRBJ1-6; D is perhaps TRBD1 (5 bases). CDR1 is SGHKS, CDR2 YYEKEE, per germline (reference sequence). V lost 0 bases and J 10 bases, leaving 17 bases between the germline ends. The CDR3 has 16 amino acids. CDR3 sequence reads: CASSLALRSRQSPLHF. The CDR3 DNA reads TGTGCCAGCAGCTTGGCCCTAAGATCCAGACAGTCACCCCTCCACTTT.

In this sample, this clone turned up a few times. The chain employs TRBV18 and TRBJ2-6; 7 bases map to TRBD1. V lost 6 bases to trimming and J lost 4 bases; unmatched junction nucleotides: 15. The CDR3 length is 18 residues. Germline assignment: CDR1 KGHSH and CDR2 LQKENI. Here the CDR3 reads CASSGSGGLTIGANVLTF. The CDR3 DNA sequence: TGTGCCAGCTCGGGGTCAGGGGGTTTAACCATCGGGGCCAACGTCCTGACTTTC.

This clone was picked up one time. This chain connects TRBV10-2 to TRBJ2-5, with D perhaps TRBD1 (6 bases). The length of the CDR3 is 13 residues. CDR1 and CDR2 from the germline V gene are WSHSY and SAAADI. Trimming took 6 bases from V and 5 from J, leaving 13 bases between them. The CDR3 sequence is CASSAQGRETQYF. CDR3 sequence (DNA): TGCGCCAGCAGCGCACAGGGTAGGGAGACCCAGTACTTC.

Concerning this clone itself: The junction and the germline gene differ at one end; a read error may be behind it. The chain carries TRBV12-3 or TRBV12-4 and TRBJ1-3, with TRBD1 identical over 7 bases. This CDR3 region has 13 residues. The CDR3 nucleotides are TGTGCCAGCAGTTCGGCAGGGGGAAATACCATATATTTT. Protein: CASSSAGGNTIYF.

This clone was seen just once. This chain uses TRBV6-4 with TRBJ2-2, with 10 bases lining up with TRBD2. V lost 3 bases and J lost 1; bases outside the gene matches: 2. From germline, CDR1 is MRHNA and CDR2 SNTAGT. The CDR3 spans 16 residues. Here the CDR3 DNA reads TGTGCCAGCAGTGAAGCGGGGGGGCAGAACACCGGGGAGCTGTTTTTT. It translates to CASSEAGGQNTGELFF.

This clone was recorded a few times. V gene TRBV19 combines with J gene TRBJ1-6; D not certain. The CDR3 spans 17 residues. The V end lost 3 bases, the J end lost 5 bases, and 17 bases lay between the germline ends. Germline CDR1 LNHDA, CDR2 SQIVND (reference sequence). CDR3 sequence: CASSISVVRTDNSPLHF. The DNA for the CDR3 is TGTGCCAGTAGTATCTCGGTAGTCAGGACGGATAATTCACCCCTCCACTTT.

This chain joins TRBV4-3 and TRBJ1-1; 7 nucleotides align to TRBD1. The ends lost 3 bases at V and 3 bases at J; junction bases unmatched: 7. Germline V gene lookup returns CDR1 LGHNA and CDR2 YSLEER. This CDR3 has 15 residues. CDR3 residues: CASSQGTGDDTEAFF. The CDR3 bases are TGCGCCAGCAGCCAGGGAACAGGGGATGACACTGAAGCTTTCTTT.

The chain has TRBV29-1 and TRBJ1-1, with 7 bases matching TRBD1. The ends lost 6 bases at V and 5 bases at J; junction bases unmatched: 9. The CDR3 length is 13 residues. Germline V CDR1 and CDR2: SQVTM, ANQGSEA. CDR3 sequence reads: CSVAGGARTEAFF. CDR3 in DNA: TGCAGCGTCGCAGGGGGGGCGCGAACTGAAGCTTTCTTT.

The chain links TRBV7-9 to TRBJ1-2, with 9 positions matching TRBD1. Germline V gene data show CDR1 as SEHNR and CDR2 as FQNEAQ (reference sequence). The junction had 8 bases not matched to a gene; V was cut back by 5 bases and J by 4 bases. This CDR3 has 15 amino acids. CDR3 amino acids: CASSLGTGNFYGYTF. CDR3 DNA sequence: TGTGCCAGCAGCCTAGGGACAGGGAACTTCTATGGCTACACCTTC.

This sequence joins TRBV5-1 and TRBJ1-6, with D possibly matching TRBD1 (5 bases). Trimming cost V 0 bases and J 7 bases, with 11 bases left between them. The CDR3 contains 15 residues. Germline CDR1 SGHRS, CDR2 YFSETQ. Here the CDR3 reads CASSLAGYRNSPLHF. The CDR3 DNA reads TGCGCCAGCAGCTTGGCCGGATACAGGAATTCACCCCTCCACTTT.

The rearrangement joins TRBV12-3 or TRBV12-4 to TRBJ1-6; weak D call: TRBD1 (6 bases). V shed 5 bases and J shed 10 bases, with 12 bases lying between them. The CDR3 is 13 residues long. In DNA form, the CDR3 reads TGTGCCAGCAGTGCCCAGGGGCGATCACCCCTCCACTTT. Protein: CASSAQGRSPLHF.

This chain joins TRBV15 and TRBJ2-7, with 7 bases that match TRBD1. With 2 bases clipped from V and 3 bases from J, the junction kept 10 bases outside the gene matches. The CDR3 contains 16 residues. Germline CDR1 LNHNV, CDR2 YYDKDF (reference sequence). The CDR3 DNA reads as TGTGCCACCAGCAGACCAAACAGGGGAAGTAGCTACGAGCAGTACTTC. It encodes CATSRPNRGSSYEQYF.

J is TRBJ1-1 and V is TRBV24-1; D perhaps matches TRBD1 (5 bases). Germline loops: CDR1 KGHDR, CDR2 SFDVKD. Trimming took 3 bases from V and 1 from J, leaving 14 bases between them. The CDR3 has 16 amino acids. The CDR3 loop reads CATSDPPTAWNTEAFF. For the CDR3, the DNA is TGTGCCACCAGTGATCCACCGACAGCTTGGAACACTGAAGCTTTCTTT.

The chain links TRBV5-1 to TRBJ2-1; a weak D match, TRBD2 (6 bases). V was shortened by 0 bases and J by 1 base, with 8 bases between the two germline ends. CDR1 is SGHRS, CDR2 YFSETQ, per germline. The CDR3 loop spans 15 amino acids. The CDR3 region is CASSLDGGSYNEQFF. The CDR3 nucleotides read TGCGCCAGCAGCTTGGATGGGGGGTCCTACAATGAGCAGTTCTTC.

This chain uses TRBV3-1 (or the pseudogene TRBV3-2) with TRBJ2-7; a possible D gene is TRBD1 (5 bases). Germline loops: CDR1 LGHDT, CDR2 YNNKEL (reference sequence). There are 16 residues in the CDR3. The germline V and J ends were trimmed by 0 bases and 1 base, with 13 bases remaining between them. Here the CDR3 DNA reads TGTGCCAGCAGCCAAGATCCAGGGCTGAGGTCCTACGAGCAGTACTTC. This gives the protein CASSQDPGLRSYEQYF.

The V and J genes are TRBV6-2 or TRBV6-3 and TRBJ2-3; the D gene is possibly TRBD2 (6 bases). The CDR3 contains 15 residues. The germline V gene encodes CDR1 MNHEY and CDR2 SVGEGT. Trimming took off 5 bases at V and 5 bases at J, with 17 bases between the two ends. CDR3: CASSKRPSSVDTQYF. DNA for the CDR3: TGTGCCAGCAGTAAGAGGCCTTCTAGCGTAGATACGCAGTATTTT.

V gene TRBV7-9 combines with J gene TRBJ2-6; D is uncertain. Per germline, CDR1 SEHNR and CDR2 FQNEAQ (reference sequence). V dropped 5 bases and J dropped 1 base, with 9 bases sitting between them. This CDR3 is 15 amino acids long. The chain's CDR3 is CASSLMGSGANVLTF. For the CDR3, the DNA is TGTGCCAGCAGCCTGATGGGTTCTGGGGCCAACGTCCTGACTTTC.

The genes are TRBV7-2 and TRBJ2-7, with TRBD1 matching over 9 bases. Germline lookup yields CDR1 SGHTA and CDR2 FQGNSA. The ends lost 3 bases at V and 5 bases at J; junction bases unmatched: 5. The CDR3 sequence is 14 residues long. As DNA, the CDR3 is TGTGCCAGCAGCTTGAGGGACAGGGTCGACGAGCAGTACTTC. This encodes CASSLRDRVDEQYF.

This rearrangement joins TRBV6-5 to TRBJ2-6; D not certain. The germline V and J ends were trimmed by 9 bases and 3 bases, with 6 bases remaining between them. This CDR3 has 12 amino acids. CDR1 MNHEY and CDR2 SVGAGI come from the germline V gene. CDR3 loop: CARRDGANVLTF. The DNA for the CDR3 is TGTGCCAGGCGTGATGGGGCCAACGTCCTGACTTTC.

With respect to this clone: Other DNA sequences in this specimen translate into the identical CDR3. CDR3 DNA: TGTGCCAGCAGTTACTTGGGACAGGGCTACGAGCAGTACTTC. Its translation: CASSYLGQGYEQYF. The chain carries TRBV6-5 and TRBJ2-7; 9 nucleotides agree with TRBD1. V was clipped by 1 base and J by 3 bases; unmatched bases: 1. Germline V CDR1 and CDR2: MNHEY, SVGAGI. The CDR3 runs to 14 residues.

There are many counts of this clone. The V and J genes are TRBV7-8 and TRBJ2-5, with TRBD1 matching 7 bases. The CDR3 consists of 15 residues. Germline CDR1 reads SGHVS; CDR2 reads FQNEAQ. J lost 3 bases, V lost 6 bases, and 10 bases had no gene match. CDR3 region: CASSIDRQGEETQYF. CDR3 in DNA: TGTGCCAGCAGTATCGACAGACAGGGTGAAGAGACCCAGTACTTC.